These 29 T cell receptor beta chains share one sample of origin, sequenced in a study of cytomegalovirus exposure and HLA in healthy donors. Libraries were prepared by immunoSEQ multiplex PCR; TCRdb keeps only in-frame clonotypes and omits some of them. The table records about 200,000 clones, about 84% of them present only once. Sample: PBMCs. The origin of the receptors is a woman aged 18-30 years in good health and CMV-seronegative.

About this clone: Other nucleotide sequences from this sample produce the same CDR3. This chain links TRBV2 with TRBJ1-2, with TRBD1 matching over 9 bases. CDR1 SNHLY and CDR2 FYNNEI come from the germline V gene. This CDR3 region has 14 residues. The trim removed 8 bases at V and 0 bases at J, leaving 4 bases unmatched. This CDR3 is CASSRQGANYGYTF. The CDR3 DNA reads as TGTGCCAGCTCAAGACAGGGGGCTAACTATGGCTACACCTTC.

This chain connects TRBV6-6 to TRBJ1-4; TRBD1 might be the D (6 bases). The CDR3 is 15 residues long. V lost 5 bases and J lost 4, with 14 bases in between. CDR1 and CDR2 (germline): MNHNY, SVGAGI (reference sequence). CDR3 nucleotide sequence: TGTGCCAGCAGTGTAACAGGGCCTGATAATGAAAAACTGTTTTTT. Translation: CASSVTGPDNEKLFF.

This clone was counted only a few times. This chain uses TRBV20-1 with TRBJ1-2; 9 bases agree with TRBD1. Germline CDR1 DFQATT, CDR2 SNEGSKA (reference sequence). Trimming cost V 6 bases and J 7 bases; bases outside gene matches: 3. The CDR3 contains 11 residues. In DNA form, the CDR3 reads TGCAGTGCGGGACAGGGAGGTGGCTACACCTTC. It encodes CSAGQGGGYTF.

CDR3 in DNA: TGTGCCAGCAGTTTATCTTGGGCAACCCAGCGCAATCAGCCCCAGCATTTT. Protein sequence: CASSLSWATQRNQPQHF. This sequence joins TRBV27 and TRBJ1-5; D is uncertain. The CDR3 is 17 amino acids. V was shortened by 0 bases and J by 2 bases, with 14 bases between the two germline ends. CDR1 is MNHEY, CDR2 SMNVEV, per germline (reference sequence).

The CDR3 region has the DNA TGCGCCAGCAGCCAAGATCACGGGACGGGTAGGGGGGAGACCCAGTACTTC. Amino acid sequence: CASSQDHGTGRGETQYF. The chain combines TRBV4-1 with TRBJ2-5; D possibly corresponds to TRBD1 (6 bases). CDR1 is MGHRA and CDR2 is YSYEKL in the germline V gene. The CDR3 covers 17 residues. Trimming cost V 0 bases and J 5 bases, with 19 bases left between them.

This sequence joins TRBV5-8 and TRBJ2-7; 10 nucleotides agree with TRBD2. Germline CDR1 reads SGHTS; CDR2 reads YDEGEE. This CDR3 region has 13 residues. V lost 4 bases and J lost 2; bases outside the gene matches: 0. CDR3 in amino acids: CASSGLAAYEQYF. DNA of the CDR3: TGTGCCAGCAGCGGACTAGCGGCCTACGAGCAGTACTTC.

This chain links TRBV13 with TRBJ2-1; TRBD2 aligns across 7 bases. Trimming cost V 4 bases and J 5 bases; bases outside gene matches: 5. From germline, CDR1 is PRHDT and CDR2 FYEKMQ (reference sequence). This CDR3 is 14 amino acids long. The CDR3 spells CASSSGLGNNEQFF. The CDR3 DNA reads TGTGCCAGCAGCTCAGGACTAGGAAACAATGAGCAGTTCTTC.

The chain recombines TRBV11-2 with TRBJ2-3; unclear D gene. The V gene's germline CDR1 is SGHAT and CDR2 FQNNGV. Between the trimmed V and J ends, which lost 1 base and 0 bases, there was a span of 8 bases. The CDR3 is made up of 15 amino acids. In DNA form, the CDR3 reads TGTGCCAGCAGCTTAGGATGGGCCAGCACAGATACGCAGTATTTT. This gives the protein CASSLGWASTDTQYF.

V and J are TRBV10-2 and TRBJ2-2, with 12 bases identical to TRBD1. Germline CDR1 and CDR2: WSHSY and SAAADI. CDR3 length: 16 residues. With 5 bases clipped from V and 6 bases from J, the junction kept 7 bases outside the gene matches. This chain's CDR3 is CASSFGTGGDAGELFF. As DNA, the CDR3 is TGCGCCAGCAGTTTCGGGACAGGGGGCGATGCCGGGGAGCTGTTTTTT.

The CDR3: CASSAGRSGNTIYF. In DNA, the CDR3 is TGTGCCAGCAGCGCAGGCCGCTCTGGAAACACCATATATTTT. V and J are TRBV9 and TRBJ1-3; D is unclear. The V gene lost 3 bases and the J gene lost 0 bases, with 7 bases spanning the gap. CDR1 is SGDLS, CDR2 YYNGEE, per germline. The CDR3 covers 14 residues.

This chain joins TRBV7-9 and TRBJ1-1; 8 bases match TRBD1. The CDR3 has 14 residues. V lost 5 bases and J lost 4; bases outside the gene matches: 6. Germline CDR1 and CDR2: SEHNR and FQNEAQ (reference sequence). CDR3 protein: CASSPPTGGTEAFF. DNA for the CDR3: TGTGCCAGCAGCCCCCCAACAGGGGGCACTGAAGCTTTCTTT.

The gene calls are TRBV4-1 and TRBJ2-7; 8 bases agree with TRBD1. The CDR3 length is 15 residues. Per the germline V gene, CDR1 is MGHRA and CDR2 is YSYEKL. With 4 bases clipped from V and 0 bases from J, the junction kept 5 bases outside the gene matches. CDR3 loop: CASSPRTGSSYEQYF. The CDR3 coding sequence is TGCGCCAGCAGCCCTCGGACAGGGAGCTCCTACGAGCAGTACTTC.

This sequence joins TRBV21-1 and TRBJ2-3; no DNA check was done on the table's D call, TRBD2. TRBV21-1 is a listed pseudogene. The length of the CDR3 is 18 residues. In DNA form, the CDR3 reads TGTGCCAGCAGCGAAATCCCTTGGAGGGAGGTAAGCACAGATACGCAGTATTTT. Encoded protein: CASSEIPWREVSTDTQYF.

The rearrangement uses TRBV7-9 and TRBJ1-2; 7 bases map to TRBD1. The CDR3 has 13 residues. The V segment lost 5 bases and the J segment 4 bases; nucleotides outside the gene matches: 4. CDR1 SEHNR and CDR2 FQNEAQ come from the germline V gene (reference sequence). The CDR3 sequence: CASSPGQVYGYTF. In nucleotides, the CDR3 is TGTGCCAGCAGCCCCGGACAGGTCTATGGCTACACCTTC.

The genes are TRBV7-2 and TRBJ1-5; possibly TRBD1 for D (5 bases). Trimming shortened V by 1 base and J by 4 bases, and 11 bases separated the two germline ends. This CDR3 contains 15 residues. CDR1 is SGHTA, CDR2 FQGNSA, per germline. The CDR3 loop reads CASSLDGAGNQPQHF. In DNA, the CDR3 is TGTGCCAGCAGCTTAGATGGGGCAGGGAATCAGCCCCAGCATTTT.

This clone was found once. The rearrangement joins TRBV7-9 to TRBJ1-2; D is uncertain. The germline CDR1 and CDR2 sequences are SEHNR and FQNEAQ (reference sequence). The length of the CDR3 is 15 residues. Trimming left V 10 bases short and J 5 bases short, with 23 bases between. The chain's CDR3 is CATKKRDPPSYGYTF. The CDR3 region has the DNA TGTGCCACCAAAAAGAGGGATCCGCCCTCGTATGGCTACACCTTC.

This clone was recorded a few times. The chain is built from TRBV4-1 and TRBJ2-1; tentative D call: TRBD1 (6 bases). CDR1 and CDR2 from the germline V gene are MGHRA and YSYEKL. CDR3 length equals 14 residues. V lost 4 bases, J lost 6 bases, and 13 bases lay in between. The CDR3: CASSLPQGANEQFF. CDR3 in DNA: TGCGCCAGCAGCCTACCACAGGGAGCCAATGAGCAGTTCTTC.

This chain joins TRBV7-2 and TRBJ2-1; a weak D match, TRBD1 (5 bases). Germline CDR1 is SGHTA and CDR2 is FQGNSA. This CDR3 spans 12 amino acids. V gave up 4 bases and J gave up 10 bases, with 11 bases separating them. The DNA for the CDR3 is TGTGCCAGCAGCTCCCAGGGCCGGGAGCAGTTCTTC. Translated: CASSSQGREQFF.

In this sample, this clone turned up once. The chain joins TRBV10-2 to TRBJ2-2, with a possible D match to TRBD1 (6 bases). This CDR3 is built from 15 residues. Germline loops: CDR1 WSHSY, CDR2 SAAADI. V lost 5 bases to trimming and J lost 5 bases, with 15 bases between them. As DNA, the CDR3 is TGCGCCAGCAGTCCTACATCGGACAGAACCGGGGAGCTGTTTTTT. Translation gives CASSPTSDRTGELFF.

This chain joins TRBV28 and TRBJ2-3; D perhaps matches TRBD2 (5 bases). Per the germline V gene, CDR1 is MDHEN and CDR2 is SYDVKM. Trimming removed 8 bases from V and 7 bases from J, with 10 bases in between. The CDR3 sequence is 11 residues long. The CDR3 region has the DNA TGTGCCAGCGGAGACGGGAATACGCAGTATTTT. Its translation: CASGDGNTQYF.

This chain joins TRBV27 and TRBJ2-2; 10 positions match TRBD1. CDR1 MNHEY and CDR2 SMNVEV come from the germline V gene (reference sequence). The CDR3 spans 18 residues. V lost 5 bases to trimming and J lost 7 bases; unmatched junction nucleotides: 16. Written as DNA, the CDR3 is TGTGCCAGCAGTGCCACCACTCCGGGACAGGGGATCGGCGGGGAGCTGTTTTTT. This gives the protein CASSATTPGQGIGGELFF.

The chain employs TRBV18 and TRBJ2-1; TRBD2 might be the D (7 bases). The CDR3 loop spans 15 amino acids. The V gene lost 3 bases and the J gene lost 2 bases, with 11 bases spanning the gap. CDR1 is KGHSH and CDR2 is LQKENI in the germline V gene. CDR3 sequence: CASSPGAGAYNEQFF. The CDR3 DNA reads TGTGCCAGCTCACCGGGGGCGGGGGCCTACAATGAGCAGTTCTTC.

This clone has only a few counts. The chain couples TRBV7-2 to TRBJ1-2; unclear D gene. The CDR3 spans 13 residues. Germline CDR1 and CDR2: SGHTA and FQGNSA. V lost 6 bases and J lost 3, with 11 bases in between. CDR3 sequence: CASRPGVDYGYTF. Written as DNA, the CDR3 is TGTGCCAGCAGACCCGGAGTAGACTATGGCTACACCTTC.

The chain joins TRBV11-2 to TRBJ2-1, with D perhaps matching TRBD1 (5 bases). This CDR3 is built from 14 residues. Germline V CDR1 and CDR2: SGHAT, FQNNGV. V lost 0 bases and J lost 8, with 11 bases in between. The CDR3 region is CASSLDSPRDEQFF. CDR3 nucleotide sequence: TGTGCCAGCAGCTTAGATAGTCCCAGGGATGAGCAGTTCTTC.

This clone showed up just once. The V gene is TRBV29-1, the J gene TRBJ2-2; 7 nucleotides line up with TRBD2. Germline loops: CDR1 SQVTM, CDR2 ANQGSEA. The V segment lost 7 bases and the J segment 2 bases; nucleotides outside the gene matches: 13. The CDR3 totals 16 residues. The CDR3 DNA reads as TGCAGCGCCTCCGTCGGGCTAGCGGAAAACACCGGGGAGCTGTTTTTT. Translating it yields CSASVGLAENTGELFF.

The chain couples TRBV18 to TRBJ1-1; possibly TRBD1 for D (5 bases). Between the trimmed V and J ends, which lost 7 bases and 5 bases, there was a span of 11 bases. Per the germline V gene, CDR1 is KGHSH and CDR2 is LQKENI. The CDR3 extends over 12 amino acids. The DNA for the CDR3 is TGTGCCAGCTGGGACGGAGGGACTGAAGCTTTCTTT. As protein: CASWDGGTEAFF.

V is TRBV7-8 and J is TRBJ1-2; 11 bases are a match to TRBD1. Trimming took 4 bases from V and 3 from J; bases not matched to a gene: 7. Germline-derived CDR1 and CDR2 are SGHVS and FQNEAQ. This CDR3 comprises 16 residues. The CDR3 DNA reads TGTGCCAGCAGCTCCGGGACAGGGGGTTTTCACTATGGCTACACCTTC. It yields the protein CASSSGTGGFHYGYTF.

The chain recombines TRBV28 with TRBJ2-7; 8 bases line up with TRBD1. The CDR3 contains 15 residues. V lost 4 bases to trimming and J lost 3 bases; unmatched junction nucleotides: 8. CDR1 is MDHEN and CDR2 is SYDVKM in the germline V gene. CDR3 coding DNA: TGTGCCAGCAGTTCTCCTGGGACAGGCAGCTACGAGCAGTACTTC. It yields the protein CASSSPGTGSYEQYF.

As concerns this clone: This sample includes further DNA sequences coding for the same CDR3. The rearrangement links TRBV19 to TRBJ2-2; D not resolved. V lost 5 bases to trimming and J lost 1 base, with 8 bases between them. Germline assignment: CDR1 LNHDA and CDR2 SQIVND (reference sequence). The CDR3 consists of 14 residues. For the CDR3, the DNA is TGTGCCAGTAGTGCGACGGGGAACACCGGGGAGCTGTTTTTT. Its protein is CASSATGNTGELFF.